The 11 T cell receptor beta chains listed next were all sequenced from one sample in a study of blood T cells in healthy people across ages. A second PCR of 7 to 11 cycles used a sample-barcoded 5' primer and a J-beta primer mix. TCRdb processed the 5' RACE reads anew with MiXCR; each CDR3 protein has one entry. Of some 670,000 distinct CDR3 sequences in the sample, around 52% are singletons; the top ten hold roughly 13%. The sequenced sample consisted of blood. The receptors originated from a woman aged 80 or over in good health.

This chain links TRBV16 with TRBJ1-4, with D perhaps matching TRBD1 (5 bases). V was cut by 0 bases and J by 4 bases, with 9 bases left in between. This CDR3 contains 15 residues. CDR1 and CDR2 (germline): KGHSY, FQNENV. CDR3 protein: CASSQSERGNEKLFF. Here the CDR3 DNA reads TGTGCCAGCAGCCAATCCGAAAGGGGTAATGAAAAACTGTTTTTT.

In this sample, this clonotype turned up many times. The chain carries TRBV24-1 and TRBJ2-1, with D possibly TRBD1 on 6 matching bases. Trimming pared 6 bases from V and 9 bases from J, leaving 20 bases between. Germline V gives CDR1 KGHDR, CDR2 SFDVKD. The CDR3 length is 15 residues. CDR3 loop: CATSYGQTGPSEQFF. CDR3 nucleotides: TGTGCCACCAGTTACGGGCAGACAGGCCCCAGTGAGCAGTTCTTC.

This clonotype was detected many times. The chain links TRBV6-1 to TRBJ2-2; tentative D call: TRBD1 (6 bases). Between the trimmed V and J ends, which lost 8 bases and 3 bases, there was a span of 13 bases. There are 14 residues in the CDR3. CDR1 is MNHNS, CDR2 SASEGT, per germline. The CDR3 DNA follows: TGTGCCAGCGCCCCAGGGGCAGACACCGGGGAGCTGTTTTTT. Protein: CASAPGADTGELFF.

This clonotype came up many times. The chain combines TRBV20-1 with TRBJ2-1; D is ambiguous. The V gene lost 3 bases and the J gene lost 1 base, with 10 bases spanning the gap. Germline loops: CDR1 DFQATT, CDR2 SNEGSKA (reference sequence). This CDR3 contains 14 residues. Here the CDR3 reads CSASIYDSYNEQFF. The CDR3 region has the DNA TGCAGTGCTAGTATATACGATTCCTACAATGAGCAGTTCTTC.

About this clonotype itself: A read error may be the cause here, since a much bigger clone is one base away. The V and J genes are TRBV5-1 and TRBJ2-1; 8 bases map to TRBD2. CDR3 length: 14 residues. The germline gives CDR1 SGHRS, CDR2 YFSETQ. V gave up 4 bases and J gave up 12 bases; unmatched junction bases: 12. For the CDR3, the DNA is TGCGCCAGCAGCCTAGATCAAGGGACTAGTGGGCAGTTCTTC. Translation gives CASSLDQGTSGQFF.

The chain is built from TRBV3-1 and TRBJ2-1; 12 nucleotides align to TRBD2. Germline V gene data show CDR1 as LGHDT and CDR2 as YNNKEL (reference sequence). This CDR3 region has 18 residues. The trim removed 6 bases at V and 2 bases at J, leaving 11 bases unmatched. The CDR3 DNA reads TGTGCCAGCAGGGGTACTAGCGGGGGGCTTACAGCCTACAATGAGCAGTTCTTC. It specifies CASRGTSGGLTAYNEQFF.

On this clonotype itself: The junction departs from germline at one end; a sequencing error may be responsible. The CDR3 region has the DNA TGCGCCAGCAGCCATCCCTGGCCTGGAGAGCCCCTGCATTTT. Translation: CASSHPWPGEPLHF. V usage is TRBV4-1 and J usage is TRBJ1-5, with D hard to call. Germline values: CDR1 MGHRA, CDR2 YSYEKL. The CDR3 totals 14 residues.

This clonotype was observed a few times. V usage is TRBV20-1 and J usage is TRBJ2-5; maybe TRBD2 (6 bases). CDR1 and CDR2 (germline): DFQATT, SNEGSKA (reference sequence). This CDR3 region has 13 residues. V was shortened by 3 bases and J by 3 bases, with 11 bases between the two germline ends. The chain's CDR3 is CSASAGPEETQYF. CDR3 coding DNA: TGCAGTGCTAGTGCGGGGCCGGAAGAGACCCAGTACTTC.

V usage is TRBV5-1 and J usage is TRBJ2-1; TRBD1 might be the D (5 bases). The DNA end favors TRBJ2-7, so the J call may be wrong. CDR1 SGHRS and CDR2 YFSETQ come from the germline V gene. The CDR3 extends over 16 amino acids. The CDR3 region is CASSLVGLSSYNEQYF. The CDR3 region has the DNA TGCGCCAGCAGCTTGGTGGGGCTGAGCTCCTACAATGAGCAGTACTTC.

V usage is TRBV29-1 and J usage is TRBJ2-1; 8 positions agree with TRBD2. Germline CDR1 SQVTM, CDR2 ANQGSEA. J was trimmed by 4 bases and V by 4 bases; bases with no gene match: 6. This CDR3 spans 14 amino acids. In DNA, the CDR3 is TGCAGCGTTGCACTAGCGGTACCATACAATGAGCAGTTCTTC. It specifies CSVALAVPYNEQFF.

The chain links TRBV12-3 or TRBV12-4 to TRBJ2-5; tentatively, D is TRBD2 (5 bases). CDR3 size: 13 residues. The V end lost 0 bases, the J end lost 6 bases, and 8 bases lay between the germline ends. CDR3 coding DNA: TGTGCCAGCAGTTTAGCGGGAGTGAAGACCCAGTACTTC. This gives the protein CASSLAGVKTQYF.